This T cell receptor beta chain was found in a study of T-cell memory formation after mild COVID-19 (dated by TCRdb to the early 2020s). For context, the study as a whole: TCR sequence clusters from the two donors were found to be largely donor specific. Two young, previously healthy adult volunteers made up the cohort, one male and one female. In a couple of donors, T-cell clones that expanded and contracted after mild COVID-19 were followed by sequencing TCRalpha and TCRbeta repertoires longitudinally. Overall study results and their limits: Balanced CD4/CD8 phenotypes were observed for clones contracting from day 15 to 85, whereas a bias towards CD4+ was observed for a second wave of clones expanding from day 15 to 37. Contracting CD4+ clones were found mainly in CM and EM memory subsets, while CD8+ clones were enriched in EMRA. Some responding clones were found in pre-infection memory, which suggests that pre-existing cross-reactive memory T cells took part in the SARS-CoV-2 response. The study covered only a couple of mild cases, and larger cohorts including severe cases with pre-infection samples were considered necessary. SARS-CoV-2 specificity was not confirmed for the second-wave clones peaking on day 37.

From cysteine to phenylalanine, the CDR3 is 14 amino acids long. Here the CDR3 DNA is all that survives: 42 bases in frame from base 1. According to the germline V gene, CDR1 reads SGHRS and CDR2 reads YFSETQ. Between the V and J ends, shortened by 2 bases and 3 bases respectively, the junction contains 11 bases. Ficoll-Paque density gradient centrifugation was the method used to isolate PBMCs. Sequenced on an Illumina NovaSeq 6000. cDNA libraries for TCRalpha and TCRbeta were prepared by 5'RACE using constant-segment primers, with sample barcodes and unique molecular identifiers added. RNA was extracted from every sample with Trizol reagent. The libraries were amplified in two PCR steps, and the second step added a second sample barcode and Illumina TruSeq adapters. Sequencing of the libraries was done on an Illumina NovaSeq, producing 2 x 150 bp paired-end reads. The study's processing was this. Reads were demultiplexed and collapsed into UMI-guided consensus sequences with migec v1.2.7. Using mixcr v2.1.11, the UMI consensuses were aligned to TRA and TRB V and J templates and assembled into clonotypes. A clonotype was counted as expanded or contracted only when both edgeR and NoisET called the clonotype significant, with the noise models trained on biological replicates. For edgeR calls, a false discovery rate-adjusted p below 0.01 and a log2 fold-change threshold of 1 were applied. PCA with hierarchical clustering of max-normalized trajectories of the 1000 most abundant clonotypes was used as exploratory dynamics analysis. Separately sequenced CD4+ and CD8+ repertoires were used to assign a CD4 or CD8 phenotype to each responding clone. TCRdb took the public reads, trimmed them with fastp at Q25, ran MiXCR for clone calling and kept in-frame beta chains. Entries that share a CDR3 protein sequence are merged under the most common genes and DNA. The V and J calls follow TCRdb's processing rather than the paper's. Across this sample there are hundreds of thousands of distinct CDR3 sequences, with roughly 20% seen only once. Together, the top ten hold 7% to 9% of the sample.

This clonotype came up many times. Its antigen is unknown. Per-base quality was not reported, and no clone a single base away is much larger than it. Specimen: PBMCs or a T cell subset sorted from them (not recorded which). Recombination connected TRBV5-1 to TRBJ2-5; 6 matching bases give a weak D call of TRBD1. This receptor was taken from an adult woman who had mild COVID-19 (a few samples of this study predate the infection). The sample titles of this study are shuffled in the database, so cell type and time point are left out; the donor was told from shared clones. Read as DNA, the sequence is TGCGCCAGCAGCTTCGACAGGAACAAAGAGACCCAGTACTTC. Its product reads: CASSFDRNKETQYF.